The entry below describes one T cell receptor beta chain. These data originate in a study of CD4 and CD8 cells across lung adenocarcinoma regions. TCRdb redid the calling of the PCR reads with MiXCR, one entry per CDR3 protein. This sample has 10,000 to 15,000 distinct CDR3 sequences, with 47% found just once. Germline V lookup: CDR1 WNHNN, CDR2 SYGVQD (reference sequence). Trimming removed 8 bases from V and 2 bases from J, with 17 bases in between. This CDR3 region has 15 residues. Sequenced input: CD8+ T cells from the margin of a lung tumor. This clonotype was obtained from a female donor with lung adenocarcinoma. The CD4 and CD8 labels of this study may be unreliable. This chain connects TRBV10-1 to TRBJ2-3; D may correspond to TRBD1 or TRBD2 (5 bases each). This CDR3 reads CASLLRGKSTDTQYF. DNA of the CDR3: TGCGCCAGCTTGCTGAGGGGAAAATCCACAGATACGCAGTATTTT.